The next 29 T cell receptor beta chains were all read from a single sample in a study of T cell changes during pregnancy in multiple sclerosis. Sequenced by immunoSEQ multiplex PCR; TCRdb stores in-frame clones only, minus some. The sample lists 50,000 or so clones; 90% to 95% were seen once. Source: CD4+ T cells from peripheral blood mononuclear cells, taken before pregnancy. The receptors were gathered from a female donor with multiple sclerosis, enrolled in a pregnancy study.

This rearrangement joins TRBV18 to TRBJ2-5; no definite D call. V was trimmed by 3 bases and J by 5 bases, leaving 7 bases between them. The length of the CDR3 is 12 residues. Germline CDR1 is KGHSH and CDR2 is LQKENI. CDR3 nucleotide sequence: TGTGCCAGCTCACCCTATCTTGAGACCCAGTACTTC. Translated, it gives CASSPYLETQYF.

The V gene is TRBV7-9, the J gene TRBJ1-1; 7 bases align to TRBD1. V was clipped by 6 bases and J by 1 base; unmatched bases: 5. Germline CDR1 reads SEHNR; CDR2 reads FQNEAQ (reference sequence). This CDR3 spans 14 amino acids. The CDR3 is CASSFPGGNTEAFF. The CDR3 nucleotides are TGTGCCAGCAGTTTTCCAGGGGGGAACACTGAAGCTTTCTTT.

The gene calls are TRBV7-2 and TRBJ2-1; perhaps TRBD1 as D (5 bases). This CDR3 spans 14 amino acids. The germline V gene has CDR1 SGHTA and CDR2 FQGNSA. V was clipped by 5 bases and J by 6 bases, with 14 bases between them. CDR3 residues: CASSPRAQGNEQFF. The CDR3 coding sequence is TGTGCCAGCAGCCCTAGGGCCCAGGGCAATGAGCAGTTCTTC.

The CDR3 here is CASSLSPSGRYSTYNEQFF. CDR3 DNA: TGTGCCAGCAGCTTAAGTCCTAGCGGGAGGTATAGCACCTACAATGAGCAGTTCTTC. The chain recombines TRBV7-2 with TRBJ2-1; TRBD2 agrees at 11 bases. This CDR3 region has 19 residues. Trimming cost V 2 bases and J 2 bases; bases outside gene matches: 11. Germline V gene sequence: CDR1 SGHTA, CDR2 FQGNSA.

The CDR3 is CASMRPPNTGELFF. CDR3 DNA: TGTGCCAGCATGAGGCCTCCGAACACCGGGGAGCTGTTTTTT. The rearrangement joins TRBV6-5 to TRBJ2-2; D remains ambiguous. Germline loops: CDR1 MNHEY, CDR2 SVGAGI. The CDR3 length is 14 residues. V was cut by 7 bases and J by 0 bases, with 9 bases left in between.

The chain links TRBV19 to TRBJ2-7, with a weak D call TRBD1 (6 bases). V was shortened by 3 bases and J by 0 bases, with 12 bases between the two germline ends. Per germline, CDR1 LNHDA and CDR2 SQIVND (reference sequence). The CDR3 is 15 residues long. This CDR3 is CASSIRDTFSYEQYF. CDR3 bases: TGTGCCAGTAGTATCCGGGACACCTTCTCCTACGAGCAGTACTTC.

The chain couples TRBV29-1 to TRBJ1-2; 9 nucleotides match TRBD1. Germline-derived CDR1 and CDR2 are SQVTM and ANQGSEA. Losses at the gene ends were 3 bases for V and 4 bases for J; bases not matched to a gene: 12. The CDR3 is 16 residues long. The CDR3 sequence: CSVDGTGRSSGYGYTF. The CDR3 coding sequence is TGCAGCGTTGACGGGACAGGGAGGTCATCAGGCTATGGCTACACCTTC.

The V call is TRBV28, the J call TRBJ2-7; tentative D call: TRBD1 (6 bases). There are 15 residues in the CDR3. CDR1 MDHEN and CDR2 SYDVKM come from the germline V gene. V dropped 6 bases and J dropped 2 bases, with 17 bases sitting between them. CDR3 nucleotides: TGTGCCAGCAGCCCCGTCCACAGGGAAACCTACGAGCAGTACTTC. Amino acids: CASSPVHRETYEQYF.

The V call is TRBV6-5, the J call TRBJ1-1, with D perhaps matching TRBD1 (6 bases). The CDR3 loop spans 14 amino acids. Germline CDR1 MNHEY, CDR2 SVGAGI. The V end was cut by 1 base, the J end by 1 base, with 7 bases between. CDR3 sequence: CASSYWGQNTEAFF. The CDR3 nucleotides are TGTGCCAGCAGTTACTGGGGACAGAACACTGAAGCTTTCTTT.

J is TRBJ2-7 and V is TRBV6-5, with 9 bases matching TRBD1. CDR1 and CDR2 (germline): MNHEY, SVGAGI. V gave up 7 bases and J gave up 10 bases; unmatched junction bases: 14. This CDR3 is built from 14 residues. CDR3 in amino acids: CASTQPPGTGHQYF. The CDR3 DNA is TGTGCCAGCACTCAACCGCCCGGGACAGGGCACCAGTACTTC.

The chain links TRBV9 to TRBJ2-2, with a tentative D call TRBD2 (5 bases). Germline V gene data show CDR1 as SGDLS and CDR2 as YYNGEE. V lost 0 bases and J 6 bases, leaving 18 bases between the germline ends. CDR3 length equals 17 residues. The DNA for the CDR3 is TGTGCCAGCAGCGTAGTATCGGGGTTTGGAAGCCCCGGGGAGCTGTTTTTT. Translating it yields CASSVVSGFGSPGELFF.

J is TRBJ1-1 and V is TRBV5-4; perhaps TRBD1 as D (5 bases). V was trimmed by 0 bases and J by 1 base, leaving 10 bases between them. This CDR3 has 15 residues. CDR1 and CDR2 from the germline V gene are SGHNT and YYREEE (reference sequence). This CDR3 reads CASSLDRGPNTEAFF. The CDR3 DNA reads as TGTGCCAGCAGCTTGGATAGGGGCCCGAACACTGAAGCTTTCTTT.

The chain employs TRBV13 and TRBJ1-2, with 10 positions matching TRBD1. The germline CDR1 and CDR2 sequences are PRHDT and FYEKMQ (reference sequence). The CDR3 sequence is 15 residues long. The junction had 4 bases not matched to a gene; V was cut back by 4 bases and J by 2 bases. CDR3 in DNA: TGTGCCAGCAGCTGGGGGACAGGGGCAAACTATGGCTACACCTTC. Amino acids: CASSWGTGANYGYTF.

This sequence joins TRBV7-9 and TRBJ2-1; 7 positions agree with TRBD1. CDR1 is SEHNR and CDR2 is FQNEAQ in the germline V gene (reference sequence). Germline trimming cut 6 bases from V and 5 bases from J; bases unmatched to any gene: 1. The CDR3 loop spans 12 amino acids. CDR3 in amino acids: CASRGQNNEQFF. CDR3 bases: TGTGCCAGCAGGGGACAGAACAATGAGCAGTTCTTC.

The rearrangement joins TRBV5-5 to TRBJ2-3; 9 positions agree with TRBD2. The V segment lost 4 bases and the J segment 1 base; nucleotides outside the gene matches: 4. This CDR3 comprises 15 residues. Germline loops: CDR1 SGHKS, CDR2 YYEKEE (reference sequence). The CDR3: CASSQRLAGTDTQYF. The CDR3 nucleotides read TGTGCCAGCAGCCAACGACTAGCGGGCACAGATACGCAGTATTTT.

The chain links TRBV19 to TRBJ2-1; 10 nucleotides line up with TRBD2. This CDR3 region has 15 residues. V dropped 6 bases and J dropped 7; count of bases not matched to a gene: 9. The germline gives CDR1 LNHDA, CDR2 SQIVND (reference sequence). The CDR3 coding sequence is TGTGCCAGTAGGAAGAGCGGGAGGGCCCAAAATGAGCAGTTCTTC. The encoded protein is CASRKSGRAQNEQFF.

V is TRBV5-1 and J is TRBJ2-6; D call uncertain. This CDR3 region has 15 residues. V was clipped by 1 base and J by 4 bases, with 9 bases between them. The germline gives CDR1 SGHRS, CDR2 YFSETQ. The CDR3 loop is CASSLTQAGANVLTF. CDR3 DNA sequence: TGCGCCAGCAGCTTGACCCAGGCAGGGGCCAACGTCCTGACTTTC.

This chain joins TRBV2 and TRBJ1-2; 11 nucleotides align to TRBD1. J lost 0 bases, V lost 5 bases, and 11 bases had no gene match. In germline, CDR1 is SNHLY, CDR2 FYNNEI. This CDR3 contains 18 residues. The CDR3 bases are TGTGCCAGCAGTACCCTGGGGACAGGGGGAAAAGCTAACTATGGCTACACCTTC. It encodes CASSTLGTGGKANYGYTF.

The J gene is TRBJ2-6, the V gene TRBV30, with TRBD1 matching 7 bases. The CDR3 covers 17 residues. Trimming took 6 bases from V and 2 from J; bases not matched to a gene: 13. Germline V CDR1 and CDR2: GTSNPN, SVGIG (reference sequence). CDR3 sequence: CACPLAGTATGANVLTF. The CDR3, as DNA: TGTGCCTGTCCCCTTGCCGGGACAGCGACTGGGGCCAACGTCCTGACTTTC.

The chain carries TRBV27 and TRBJ2-3, with 8 bases identical to TRBD2. The CDR3 runs 11 residues. Germline V gene sequence: CDR1 MNHEY, CDR2 SMNVEV (reference sequence). J lost 14 bases, V lost 5 bases, and 6 bases had no gene match. The CDR3 DNA reads TGTGCCAGCAGTCGGGCGGGAGGAACGTATTTT. Amino acids: CASSRAGGTYF.

The CDR3 spells CASSLVLAGDEQFF. CDR3 DNA: TGTGCCAGCAGCTTGGTACTAGCGGGAGATGAGCAGTTCTTC. The genes are TRBV5-6 and TRBJ2-1, with 11 bases matching TRBD2. Germline V gene data show CDR1 as SGHDT and CDR2 as YYEEEE. V trimming: 0 bases; J trimming: 8 bases; junction bases outside the gene matches: 1. This CDR3 comprises 14 residues. The variable domain in full, with the rest retrieved from reference TRBV5-6 and TRBJ2-1, is DAGVTQSPTHLIKTRGQQVTLRCSPKSGHDTVSWYQQALGQGPQFIFQYYEEEERQRGNFPDRFSGHQFPNYSSELNVNALLLGDSALYLCASSLVLAGDEQFFGPGTRLTVL.

The V call is TRBV19, the J call TRBJ1-2; maybe TRBD1 (6 bases). Germline CDR1 reads LNHDA; CDR2 reads SQIVND (reference sequence). CDR3 size: 14 residues. V dropped 6 bases and J dropped 3 bases, with 14 bases sitting between them. DNA for the CDR3: TGTGCCAGTAGCTCAACAGGGAGTGACTATGGCTACACCTTC. Protein: CASSSTGSDYGYTF.

The rearrangement joins TRBV7-8 to TRBJ1-4; D might be TRBD1 (6 bases). The CDR3 runs 18 residues. Trimming stripped 1 base from V and 8 bases from J, with 23 bases between. Germline-derived CDR1 and CDR2 are SGHVS and FQNEAQ. The CDR3 loop reads CASSLGFRGRRDSEKLFF. The CDR3, as DNA: TGTGCCAGCAGCTTAGGTTTCAGGGGAAGACGTGACAGCGAAAAACTGTTTTTT.

V is TRBV5-1 and J is TRBJ2-7; D perhaps matches TRBD1 (5 bases). V lost 2 bases, J lost 6 bases, and 12 bases lay in between. The CDR3 extends over 13 amino acids. Germline V lookup: CDR1 SGHRS, CDR2 YFSETQ. The CDR3 nucleotides read TGCGCCAGCAGCTTCTCGACAGTTGGCGAGCAGTACTTC. It specifies CASSFSTVGEQYF.

This chain links TRBV2 with TRBJ1-2; 12 positions match TRBD1. J gave up 0 bases and V 3 bases, and 14 bases lay outside the gene matches. The CDR3 sequence is 20 residues long. Germline V gene data show CDR1 as SNHLY and CDR2 as FYNNEI. The CDR3, as DNA: TGTGCCAGCAGTGATGGGAGAGGGAGGGACAGGGGGCTAACTAACTATGGCTACACCTTC. Translation gives CASSDGRGRDRGLTNYGYTF.

The chain is built from TRBV28 and TRBJ2-7; D perhaps matches TRBD1 (7 bases). The CDR3 is made up of 15 amino acids. Germline V CDR1 and CDR2: MDHEN, SYDVKM. The ends were cut back, 5 bases at V and 3 bases at J, with 17 bases in the middle. The CDR3 region is CASSPQPGGNYEQYF. The CDR3 bases are TGTGCCAGCAGTCCGCAACCAGGGGGGAACTACGAGCAGTACTTC.

The gene calls are TRBV30 and TRBJ1-2; D gene uncertain. The CDR3 has 14 residues. The V gene's germline CDR1 is GTSNPN and CDR2 SVGIG (reference sequence). V lost 1 base to trimming and J lost 2 bases, with 11 bases between them. CDR3 region: CAWSGRRANYGYTF. The CDR3 DNA follows: TGTGCCTGGAGTGGACGGAGGGCCAACTATGGCTACACCTTC. The complete variable domain, with remaining parts taken from reference TRBV30 and TRBJ1-2, reads SQTIHQWPATLVQPVGSPLSLECTVEGTSNPNLYWYRQAAGRGLQLLFYSVGIGQISSEVPQNLSASRPQDRQFILSSKKLLLSDSGFYLCAWSGRRANYGYTFGSGTRLTVV.

This chain links TRBV6-1 with TRBJ2-5, with 10 bases lining up with TRBD1. CDR1 and CDR2 from the germline V gene are MNHNS and SASEGT. CDR3 length equals 15 residues. V lost 7 bases and J lost 4; bases outside the gene matches: 9. This CDR3 is CASNPGTGAGETQYF. The DNA for the CDR3 is TGTGCCAGCAATCCCGGGACAGGGGCGGGAGAGACCCAGTACTTC.

The chain carries TRBV27 and TRBJ2-2; 12 bases map to TRBD2. CDR1 and CDR2 (germline): MNHEY, SMNVEV (reference sequence). With 3 bases clipped from V and 2 bases from J, the junction kept 10 bases outside the gene matches. CDR3 size: 19 residues. CDR3 residues: CASSFFRLAGGPNTGELFF. As DNA, the CDR3 is TGTGCCAGCAGTTTCTTCCGTCTAGCGGGAGGGCCCAACACCGGGGAGCTGTTTTTT.